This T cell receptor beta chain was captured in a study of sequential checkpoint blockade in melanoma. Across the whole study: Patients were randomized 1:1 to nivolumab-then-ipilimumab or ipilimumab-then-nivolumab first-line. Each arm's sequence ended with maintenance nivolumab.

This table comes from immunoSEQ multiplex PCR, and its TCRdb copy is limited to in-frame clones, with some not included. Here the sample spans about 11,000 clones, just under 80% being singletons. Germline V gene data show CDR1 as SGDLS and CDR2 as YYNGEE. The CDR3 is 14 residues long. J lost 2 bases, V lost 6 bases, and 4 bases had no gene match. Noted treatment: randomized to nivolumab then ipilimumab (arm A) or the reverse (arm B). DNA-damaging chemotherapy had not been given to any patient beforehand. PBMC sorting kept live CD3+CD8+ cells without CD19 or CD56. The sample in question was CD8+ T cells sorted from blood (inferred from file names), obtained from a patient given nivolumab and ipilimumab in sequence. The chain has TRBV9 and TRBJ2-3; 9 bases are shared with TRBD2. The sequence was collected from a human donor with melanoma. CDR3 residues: CASTSGRSTDTQYF. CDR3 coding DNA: TGTGCCAGCACAAGCGGGAGGTCCACAGATACGCAGTATTTT. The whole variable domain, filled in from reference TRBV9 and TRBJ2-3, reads DSGVTQTPKHLITATGQRVTLRCSPRSGDLSVYWYQQSLDQGLQFLIQYYNGEERAKGNILERFSAQQFPDLHSELNLSSLELGDSALYFCASTSGRSTDTQYFGPGTRLTVL.